Sequencing of this TCR beta chain was carried out in a study of graft-versus-host responses after intestinal transplantation. This table comes from immunoSEQ multiplex PCR, and its TCRdb copy is limited to in-frame clones, with some not included. There are 8,000 to 10,000 clones in the sample; around nine tenths occur only once, and 4% to 6.5% lies in the top ten. The CDR3 contains 14 residues. Germline CDR1 reads MNHEY; CDR2 reads SMNVEV (reference sequence). V was clipped by 3 bases and J by 8 bases, with 16 bases between them. Tissue processing of the graft released intraepithelial and lamina propria lymphocytes from it.

This clonotype was obtained from a human patient who received an intestinal transplant, so some T cells may come from the graft donor. V and J are TRBV27 and TRBJ1-2; TRBD1 is a possible D gene (5 bases). The sequencing here drew on ileum tissue, taken around 700 days after intestinal transplantation. As DNA, the CDR3 is TGTGCCAGCAGTTTTTCGGGGGATGCGGGAGGCTACACCTTC. Amino acids: CASSFSGDAGGYTF.